This TCR beta chain was captured by sequencing in a study of blood T cell repertoires in COVID-19. The length of the CDR3 is 14 residues. V was clipped by 6 bases and J by 4 bases; unmatched bases: 7. Per germline, CDR1 LNHDA and CDR2 SQIVND (reference sequence). The protocol was immunoSEQ multiplex PCR, while the TCRdb copy is restricted to in-frame clones and leaves out a portion. The data show approximately 150,000 clones, 87% seen once. The source is a man older than 75 with acute or convalescent COVID-19. The chain joins TRBV19 to TRBJ2-5, with TRBD1 matching 8 bases. Sequenced material: peripheral blood. The CDR3, as DNA: TGTGCCAGTAGGCCGGACAGGGTTGTAGAGACCCAGTACTTC. Amino acid sequence: CASRPDRVVETQYF.